What follows is one TCR beta chain and its context. The specificity of this receptor is unknown. Within one base of it there is no much larger clone, and no base qualities were kept. The time point label of this sample denotes: baseline before first vaccination. Vaccinee samples were obtained from the UK trials COV001 and COV002, which included a single-blind randomized controlled phase 2/3 trial of AZD1222 (ChAdOx1 nCoV-19) in healthy adults. Trial participant PBMC samples were collected at day 0 and day 28 after the second dose for TCRbeta chain sequencing. The entry originates in a study of T cell responses to AZD1222 COVID-19 vaccine (dated by TCRdb to the early 2020s). Context from the whole study: Because spike-specific TCR depth and breadth did not differ between the two schedules, AZD1222 recipients who got a second dose at roughly 4 weeks were pooled with those who got a second dose at roughly 12 weeks. TCR sequencing covered roughly 230 trial participants: approximately 200 given two doses of AZD1222 and around 25 given two doses of MenACWY control vaccine. Enrollment into the trials was organized by age into subgroups of 18-55, 56-69 and 70-plus years, and those subgroups contained about 150, 27 and 61 TCR-sequenced participants, respectively.

The CDR3, from cysteine to phenylalanine, totals 16 residues. The DNA shown is the 48-base CDR3, in frame from base 1. Via the germline V gene (reference sequence), CDR1 is SEHNR and CDR2 FQNEAQ. V is cut by 5 bases and J by 6 bases, and the space between the germline ends is 21 bases. The CDR3 regions of human TCRbeta chains were analyzed by immunosequencing. As for how the authors treated the data: Repertoire TCRs were checked for matches against a reference library of SARS-CoV-2-specific TCRs that had been generated using the MIRA antigen-specificity platform. Breadth was defined as the fraction of unique TCRs that were SARS-CoV-2-associated, and depth was defined as the fraction of total T cells that were SARS-CoV-2-associated. Using the MIRA data, each spike-specific TCR was mapped to the spike region that the TCR reacts to and placed in a CD4 or CD8 class. Log10-transformed breadth and depth values were compared by one-way ANOVA with Sidak's multiple comparisons tests. TCRdb took over this immuneACCESS table, retaining in-frame rearrangements with V and J assigned. Such tables are incomplete; in checked studies, under half of the missing clones stem from an unresolved V gene, and the remainder is unexplained. That table is the source of V, J and clone size, and D and trimming were worked out from the DNA. This sample has some 160,000 clones in its table, and roughly 89% of those were observed once. 1.6% of the sample is held by the ten biggest clonotypes.

Beyond this particular receptor, the publication reports: Reportedly, almost half of the unique spike-specific TCRs recognized epitopes lying outside the regions that are mutated in the B.1.351 and B.1.1.7 variants. In the small 56-69-year group, the increase in depth fell short of significance, most likely because of low power. CD4 TCRs associated with the vaccine covered the entire spike protein, and the dominant responses were in regions 160-218 and 743-854. Spike-specific TCR breadth and depth rose significantly after two AZD1222 doses compared with day 0 and with MenACWY recipients. Because no day 14 peak-response samples were available, the repertoires could be characterized only after the peak T cell response. Participants were mostly white British, with more females than males. The authors suggested clonal diversity may have been underestimated. Only five to seven AZD1222 recipients were SARS-CoV-2 seropositive at baseline, limiting conclusions about previously exposed vaccinees.

This sequence originates from an adult in good health. Sample: peripheral blood, taken on day 0 of AZD1222 vaccination. The receptor chain draws on TRBV7-9 and TRBJ2-3, with TRBD2 as a weak D call on 5 bases. The DNA reads as follows: TGTGCCAGCAGCACCCTTAGAGGTACAGCGGTGGATACGCAGTATTTT. It translates as CASSTLRGTAVDTQYF.